This T cell receptor (beta chain) appears in the sequencing data of a study of response to subunit inactivated influenza vaccine. CDR3 length: 15 amino acids. CDR1 and CDR2 from the germline V gene are SGHTA and FQGNSA. Between the trimmed V and J ends, which lost 4 bases and 0 bases, there was a span of 9 bases. TCRdb re-called the RT-PCR reads through MiXCR, storing one row per CDR3 protein. The top ten clones hold less than 9% of a sample with roughly 630,000 distinct CDR3 sequences, about 15% of them seen once. The rearrangement uses TRBV7-2 and TRBJ2-2, with TRBD2 as a possible D gene (6 bases). The input for sequencing was PBMCs from blood, taken around 14 days before vaccination. The source is a man in his fifties or sixties who received an inactivated influenza vaccine. Here the CDR3 reads CASSSIAANTGELFF. The CDR3 DNA sequence: TGTGCCAGCAGCTCAATAGCGGCGAACACCGGGGAGCTGTTTTTT.